The T cell receptor beta chain described here comes from a study of OX40 agonist ivuxolimab in advanced cancers. Study at large: Three patients showed partial responses: one hepatocellular carcinoma and two cutaneous melanoma cases. Whole-study findings and limits: Low normalized T-cell clonal expansion was additionally recorded for some nonresponders.

Systemic immunosuppression or a history of autoimmune disease excluded patients. Peripheral blood came from all dose cohorts at three timepoints. The germline V gene encodes CDR1 SGHRS and CDR2 YFSETQ. This CDR3 is 14 amino acids long. Trimming removed 5 bases at V and 4 bases at J, with 15 bases between. A word on this clone: Its antigen remains unknown.

Assay used: immunoSEQ multiplex PCR; TCRdb lists only in-frame clones, some missing. The sample includes some 70,000 clones, 70% to 90% seen only once; the top ten take about 0.78%. The receptor comes from an adult with an advanced solid tumor such as melanoma, head and neck, liver or kidney cancer. This rearrangement joins TRBV5-1 to TRBJ2-5; tentative D call: TRBD1 (6 bases). Sequencing used CD4+ or CD8+ T cells sorted from blood, obtained in a trial of the OX40 agonist ivuxolimab. The CDR3 region is CASSQTGWGETQYF. The CDR3 nucleotides read TGCGCCAGCAGTCAAACAGGGTGGGGAGAGACCCAGTACTTC.